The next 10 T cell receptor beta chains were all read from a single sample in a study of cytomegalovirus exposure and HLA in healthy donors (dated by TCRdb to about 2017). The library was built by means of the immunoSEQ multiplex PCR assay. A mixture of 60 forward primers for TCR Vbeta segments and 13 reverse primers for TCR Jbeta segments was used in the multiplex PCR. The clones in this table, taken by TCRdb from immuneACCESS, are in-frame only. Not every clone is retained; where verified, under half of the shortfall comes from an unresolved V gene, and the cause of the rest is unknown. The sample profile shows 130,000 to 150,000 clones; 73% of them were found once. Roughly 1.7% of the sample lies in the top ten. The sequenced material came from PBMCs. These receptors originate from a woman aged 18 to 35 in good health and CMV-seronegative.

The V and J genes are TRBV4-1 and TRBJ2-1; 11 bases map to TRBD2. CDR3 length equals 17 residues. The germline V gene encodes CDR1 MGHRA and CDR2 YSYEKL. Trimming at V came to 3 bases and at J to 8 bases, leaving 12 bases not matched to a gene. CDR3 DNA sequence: TGCGCCAGCAGCCACAAGGGACTAGCGGAGTGGTTCGATGAGCAGTTCTTC. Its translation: CASSHKGLAEWFDEQFF.

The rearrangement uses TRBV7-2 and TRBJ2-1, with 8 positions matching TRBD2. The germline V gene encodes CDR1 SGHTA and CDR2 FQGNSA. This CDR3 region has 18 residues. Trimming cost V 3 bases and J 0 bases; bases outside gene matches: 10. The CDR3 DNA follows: TGTGCCAGCAGCTTCCCTAGGAGCGGGGGCCCCTCCTACAATGAGCAGTTCTTC. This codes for CASSFPRSGGPSYNEQFF. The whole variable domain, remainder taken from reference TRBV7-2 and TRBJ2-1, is GAGVSQSPSNKVTEKGKDVELRCDPISGHTALYWYRQSLGQGLEFLIYFQGNSAPDKSGLPSDRFSAERTGGSVSTLTIQRTQQEDSAVYLCASSFPRSGGPSYNEQFFGPGTRLTVL.

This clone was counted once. This CDR3 reads CASSLTGSGNTIYF. Written as DNA, the CDR3 is TGTGCCAGCAGTCTAACGGGTTCTGGAAACACCATATATTTT. This rearrangement joins TRBV7-2 to TRBJ1-3; D unresolved. CDR1 and CDR2 (germline): SGHTA, FQGNSA. There are 14 residues in the CDR3. The V end lost 6 bases, the J end lost 1 base, and 10 bases lay between the germline ends.

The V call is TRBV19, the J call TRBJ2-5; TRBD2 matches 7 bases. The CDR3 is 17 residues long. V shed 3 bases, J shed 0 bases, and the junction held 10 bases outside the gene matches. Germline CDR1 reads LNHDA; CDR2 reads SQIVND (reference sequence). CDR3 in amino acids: CASSIRGRERDQETQYF. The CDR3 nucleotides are TGTGCCAGTAGTATTAGAGGGAGGGAGCGAGACCAAGAGACCCAGTACTTC.

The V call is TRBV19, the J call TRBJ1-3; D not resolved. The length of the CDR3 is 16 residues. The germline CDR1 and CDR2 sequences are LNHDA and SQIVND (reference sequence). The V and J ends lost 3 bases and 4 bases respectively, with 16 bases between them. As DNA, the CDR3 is TGTGCCAGTAGTATGCTGGAATTAGACTCAGGAAACACCATATATTTT. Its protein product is CASSMLELDSGNTIYF.

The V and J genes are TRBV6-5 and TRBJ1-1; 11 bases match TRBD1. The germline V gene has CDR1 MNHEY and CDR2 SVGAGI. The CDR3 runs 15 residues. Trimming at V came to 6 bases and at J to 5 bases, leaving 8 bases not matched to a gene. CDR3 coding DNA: TGTGCCAGCAGAACCGGGACAGGGGGTCAAACTGAAGCTTTCTTT. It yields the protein CASRTGTGGQTEAFF.

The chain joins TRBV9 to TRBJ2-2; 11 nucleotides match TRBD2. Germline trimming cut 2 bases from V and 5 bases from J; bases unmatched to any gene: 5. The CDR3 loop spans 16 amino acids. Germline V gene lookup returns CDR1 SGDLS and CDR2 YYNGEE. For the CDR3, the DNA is TGTGCCAGCAGCGTTTTAGCGGGAGGGCCAACCGGGGAGCTGTTTTTT. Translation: CASSVLAGGPTGELFF.

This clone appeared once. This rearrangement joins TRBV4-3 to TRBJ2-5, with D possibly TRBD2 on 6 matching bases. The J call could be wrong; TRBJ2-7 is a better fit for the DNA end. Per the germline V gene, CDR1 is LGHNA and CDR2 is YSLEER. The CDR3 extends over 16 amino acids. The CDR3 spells CASSQQYPGVAYEQYF. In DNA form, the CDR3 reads TGCGCCAGCAGCCAGCAGTATCCGGGGGTTGCGTACGAGCAGTACTTC.

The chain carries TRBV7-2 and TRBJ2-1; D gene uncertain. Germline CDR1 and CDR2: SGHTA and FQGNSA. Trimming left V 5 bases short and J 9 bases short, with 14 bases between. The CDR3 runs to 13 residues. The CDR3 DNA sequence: TGTGCCAGCAGCCCATCCCGACTCGGTGAGCAGTTCTTC. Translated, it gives CASSPSRLGEQFF.

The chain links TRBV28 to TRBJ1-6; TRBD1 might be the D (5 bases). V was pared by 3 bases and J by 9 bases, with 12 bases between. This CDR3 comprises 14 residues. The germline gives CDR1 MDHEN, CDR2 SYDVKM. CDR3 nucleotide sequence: TGTGCCAGCAGTTTGAAAGGGGTCGCTTCACCCCTCCACTTT. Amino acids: CASSLKGVASPLHF.